Presented here are 16 T cell receptor beta chains from one specimen sequenced in a study of T cells in Graves' hyperthyroidism and ophthalmopathy. Amplification yielded TCR beta CDR3 regions, with RNA transcripts as the source. HTBI primers drove first-round RT-PCR of the TCR CDR3. Each CDR3 protein gets one entry after TCRdb re-called the multiplex PCR reads with MiXCR. This sample has around 520,000 distinct CDR3 sequences; roughly 24% occur once, and the top ten carry 11%. The sample comprised blood. All receptors come from a woman aged 30 to 39 with Graves' ophthalmopathy.

This chain links TRBV27 with TRBJ2-5; unclear D gene. Germline CDR1 MNHEY, CDR2 SMNVEV (reference sequence). V lost 10 bases and J lost 5, with 17 bases in between. The CDR3 sequence is 13 residues long. The CDR3 loop reads CATGPVNRETQYF. The CDR3 nucleotides are TGTGCCACCGGACCGGTGAATCGGGAGACCCAGTACTTC.

This clonotype was counted only a few times. The DNA for the CDR3 is TGTGCCACTTCTAGGGGGGTCTCTGGGGCCAACGTCCTGACTTTC. This sequence encodes CATSRGVSGANVLTF. V usage is TRBV15 and J usage is TRBJ2-6; tentatively, D is TRBD1 or TRBD2 (6 bases each). The CDR3 is 15 residues long. V was cut by 9 bases and J by 0 bases, with 12 bases left in between. Per the germline V gene, CDR1 is LNHNV and CDR2 is YYDKDF (reference sequence).

This clonotype was seen many times. V usage is TRBV4-3 and J usage is TRBJ2-4; D uncertain. V shed 0 bases and J shed 4 bases, with 10 bases lying between them. Germline-derived CDR1 and CDR2 are LGHNA and YSLEER. The CDR3 is 15 amino acids. CDR3 coding DNA: TGCGCCAGCAGCCAAGAGGGCGCGATGAAAAACATTCAGTACTTC. Its protein product is CASSQEGAMKNIQYF.

The chain combines TRBV10-2 with TRBJ2-5; 14 bases are a match to TRBD2. Trimming at V came to 2 bases and at J to 5 bases, leaving 7 bases not matched to a gene. CDR3 length: 17 amino acids. CDR1 and CDR2 from the germline V gene are WSHSY and SAAADI. The CDR3 nucleotides are TGCGCCAGCAGTGAGGAAGTACGGACTAGCGGGAGGGAGACCCAGTACTTC. Protein product: CASSEEVRTSGRETQYF.

This clonotype was recorded at least ten times. This may arise from a read error, as a much more abundant clone is one base away. The chain carries TRBV6-1 and TRBJ1-1, with unresolved D. This CDR3 comprises 13 residues. CDR1 is MNHNS and CDR2 is SASEGT in the germline V gene. CDR3 DNA: TGTGCCAGCAGCAATACAGAGAACACTGAAGCTTCCTTT. Translation: CASSNTENTEASF.

This clonotype has a count of ten or more. The CDR3 DNA follows: TGTGCCATCAGCCCCCTGTCCCGGGACATCGGAAACACCATATATTTT. Translating it yields CAISPLSRDIGNTIYF. V usage is TRBV10-3 and J usage is TRBJ1-3, with D perhaps TRBD1 (6 bases). Germline values: CDR1 ENHRY, CDR2 SYGVKD. The CDR3 consists of 16 residues. V was cut by 6 bases and J by 4 bases, with 19 bases left in between.

The table lists this clonotype with a few counts. This chain uses TRBV13 with TRBJ2-2; TRBD2 aligns across 8 bases. The CDR3 runs 16 residues. V lost 2 bases to trimming and J lost 6 bases; unmatched junction nucleotides: 8. In germline, CDR1 is PRHDT, CDR2 FYEKMQ (reference sequence). CDR3 protein: CASSLQAGASSGELFF. DNA for the CDR3: TGTGCCAGCAGCTTACAAGCGGGGGCGTCATCCGGGGAGCTGTTTTTT.

This clonotype was observed a few times. This may come from a read error, since a much larger clone is one base off. This CDR3 fails to terminate in the conserved phenylalanine or tryptophan, so it likely reflects a read error. The V gene is TRBV28, the J gene TRBJ2-2; TRBD2 is a possible D gene (6 bases). CDR3 length: 15 amino acids. V was trimmed by 5 bases and J by 2 bases, leaving 12 bases between them. CDR1 and CDR2 (germline): MDHEN, SYDVKM. CDR3 nucleotide sequence: TGTGCCAGCAGTCCGAGACTAGAAAACACCGGGGAGCTGTTTTTG. Translated: CASSPRLENTGELFL.

V gene TRBV2 combines with J gene TRBJ1-5; 9 nucleotides align to TRBD1. Looked up from germline, CDR1 is SNHLY and CDR2 is FYNNEI. The CDR3 loop spans 14 amino acids. Germline trimming cut 6 bases from V and 6 bases from J; bases unmatched to any gene: 6. The CDR3 DNA follows: TGTGCCAGCAGAGGGACAGGGAGGGTTCAGCCCCAGCATTTT. This sequence encodes CASRGTGRVQPQHF. Complete variable domain (other parts from reference TRBV2 and TRBJ1-5): EPEVTQTPSHQVTQMGQEVILRCVPISNHLYFYWYRQILGQKVEFLVSFYNNEISEKSEIFDDQFSVERPDGSNFTLKIRSTKLEDSAMYFCASRGTGRVQPQHFGDGTRLSIL.

The J gene is TRBJ2-5, the V gene TRBV12-3 or TRBV12-4, with a weak D call TRBD1 (6 bases). The CDR3 runs to 15 residues. Trimming took 5 bases from V and 5 from J, leaving 18 bases between them. The CDR3 sequence is CASSKIRQALETQYF. In nucleotides, the CDR3 is TGTGCCAGCAGTAAAATTCGACAGGCGCTGGAGACCCAGTACTTC.

At least ten counts were recorded for this clonotype. The genes are TRBV20-1 and TRBJ2-2, with a possible D match to TRBD2 (5 bases). Per the germline V gene, CDR1 is DFQATT and CDR2 is SNEGSKA (reference sequence). V lost 2 bases to trimming and J lost 5 bases, with 9 bases between them. This CDR3 comprises 13 residues. In nucleotides, the CDR3 is TGCAGTGCTAGACGGGGAGTAACCGGGGAGCTGTTTTTT. The encoded protein is CSARRGVTGELFF.

In this sample, this clonotype turned up a few times. The chain couples TRBV11-1 to TRBJ2-7, with no clear D. Per the germline V gene, CDR1 is SGHAT and CDR2 is FQDESV (reference sequence). The CDR3 has 13 amino acids. V lost 5 bases and J lost 4, with 12 bases in between. The CDR3 DNA reads TGTGCCAGCAGCCTTAATCGGAGTTACGAGCAGTACTTC. Amino acids: CASSLNRSYEQYF.

The V and J genes are TRBV2 and TRBJ1-2, with TRBD1 as a possible D gene (6 bases). The germline V gene has CDR1 SNHLY and CDR2 FYNNEI. Trimming removed 11 bases at V and 6 bases at J, with 31 bases between. The CDR3 covers 17 residues. The CDR3 loop is CALATSPIQGGRDGYTF. Written as DNA, the CDR3 is TGTGCCCTCGCGACCTCACCGATACAGGGCGGAAGGGATGGCTACACCTTC.

The chain combines TRBV7-6 with TRBJ2-5; 13 bases map to TRBD2. There are 16 residues in the CDR3. Trimming at V came to 4 bases and at J to 4 bases, leaving 6 bases not matched to a gene. The V gene's germline CDR1 is SGHVS and CDR2 FNYEAQ. The CDR3 sequence: CASSSRTSGGLETQYF. The CDR3 region has the DNA TGTGCCAGCAGCTCAAGGACTAGCGGGGGACTAGAGACCCAGTACTTC.

This clonotype appeared many times. This sequence joins TRBV20-1 and TRBJ1-2; D possibly corresponds to TRBD1 (5 bases). Germline lookup yields CDR1 DFQATT and CDR2 SNEGSKA (reference sequence). The germline V and J ends were trimmed by 1 base and 7 bases, with 22 bases remaining between them. The CDR3 length is 16 residues. In nucleotides, the CDR3 is TGCAGTGCTAGAGGATCAGGGAACGGGGATCGGGCTGGCTACACCTTC. It translates to CSARGSGNGDRAGYTF.

This clonotype was found many times. V usage is TRBV2 and J usage is TRBJ2-5; either TRBD1 or TRBD2 may fit D (5 bases each). CDR3 length: 14 amino acids. Germline V gene lookup returns CDR1 SNHLY and CDR2 FYNNEI. V was shortened by 2 bases and J by 7 bases, with 14 bases between the two germline ends. The CDR3 DNA reads as TGTGCCAGCAGTGAAAGACTGGCCGGGGCGACCCAGTACTTC. This translates into CASSERLAGATQYF.